These T cell receptor beta chains were read from a single sample in a study of cytomegalovirus exposure and HLA in healthy donors. Generated by immunoSEQ multiplex PCR, the TCRdb table keeps only in-frame clones and is missing some. The sample consists of tens of thousands of clones, approximately 90% of them appearing once. Sample: PBMCs. The receptor source for this set is a woman younger than 35 in good health and CMV-seropositive. Both conserved end residues are part of each CDR3. Fields, in order: V gene, clone size, J gene, D gene, CDR3 DNA, CDR3 protein. A D gene is named only where the DNA matches it firmly. Rows may omit the clone size; those that give it use once, few, many or a size class.

TRBV5-1,-,TRBJ2-7,TRBD1,TGCGCCAGCAGCGAAAGGACAGGCCCCTACGAGCAGTACTTC,CASSERTGPYEQYF
TRBV18,-,TRBJ2-7,TRBD1,TGTGCCAGTTCACTAGGACAGGGTTCCTACGAGCAGTACTTC,CASSLGQGSYEQYF
TRBV10-3,-,TRBJ1-4,-,TGTGCCATCAGTGATTCGGGGTACCACGGTGAAAAACTGTTTTTT,CAISDSGYHGEKLFF
TRBV6-5,-,TRBJ2-7,TRBD1,TGTGCCAGCAGTTCACGCCCCGGACAGGGAGCCTACGAGCAGTACTTC,CASSSRPGQGAYEQYF
TRBV13,few,TRBJ2-7,-,TGTGCCAGCAGTCGTGCCTACGAGCAGTACTTC,CASSRAYEQYF
TRBV6-5,-,TRBJ1-1,TRBD1,TGTGCCAGCAGTCGGGACAGTGAAGCTTTCTTT,CASSRDSEAFF
TRBV7-2,-,TRBJ2-4,TRBD1,TGTGCCAGCAGCCAAAGGACAGGCCCGTACTTC,CASSQRTGPYF
TRBV2,-,TRBJ2-5,-,TGTGCCAGCAGTGAAGTCCAGGATTACCAAGAGACCCAGTACTTC,CASSEVQDYQETQYF
TRBV6-6,-,TRBJ1-1,-,TGTGCCAGCAGCCTGGGGGGGGCGGATGAAGCTTTCTTT,CASSLGGADEAFF
TRBV28,-,TRBJ2-1,-,TGTGCCAGCAGTTTATGGGATCGGGTGTTAGCGGAAGACAATGAGCAGTTCTTC,CASSLWDRVLAEDNEQFF
TRBV20-1,-,TRBJ1-2,-,TGCAGTGCTAAACTGTACTATGGCTACACCTTC,CSAKLYYGYTF
TRBV5-1,-,TRBJ1-2,TRBD1,TGCGCCAGCAGCTTGGCCTCGGACAGGGTTTGGGGCTACACCTTC,CASSLASDRVWGYTF
TRBV29-1,once,TRBJ2-5,-,TGCAGCGTTGGACAGACGCAAGAGACCCAGTACTTC,CSVGQTQETQYF
TRBV2,-,TRBJ2-3,-,TGTGCCAGCAGTGGAGGGACACTCGCAGATACGCAGTATTTT,CASSGGTLADTQYF
TRBV5-1,-,TRBJ2-3,TRBD2,TGCGCCAGCAGCCCGGCTAGCGGGGCAGATACGCAGTATTTT,CASSPASGADTQYF
TRBV2,-,TRBJ1-2,-,TGTGCCAGCAGTGAACGGCCAGGAGGCAACGATGGCTACACCTTC,CASSERPGGNDGYTF
TRBV5-6,-,TRBJ1-4,TRBD1,TGTGCCAGCAGCTCTGGACAGGGAAGGGAAAAACTGTTTTTT,CASSSGQGREKLFF
TRBV6-5,-,TRBJ2-2,-,TGTGCCAGCAGTACTCAGAACACCGGGGAGCTGTTTTTT,CASSTQNTGELFF
TRBV6-5,-,TRBJ1-5,-,TGTGCCAGCAGCCCCACAAGGGGAAATCAGCCCCAGCATTTT,CASSPTRGNQPQHF
TRBV9,once,TRBJ2-3,-,TGTGCCAGCAGCTCCCCAGGTTTTCCTCGCCTCACAGATACGCAGTATTTT,CASSSPGFPRLTDTQYF
TRBV4-1,-,TRBJ1-5,-,TGCGCCAGCAGCCAATACGCCCGGACAGCGAGTGAGCAGCCCCAGCATTTT,CASSQYARTASEQPQHF
TRBV30,-,TRBJ1-5,TRBD1,TGTGCCTGGACGACAGGGAATAGCAATCAGCCCCAGCATTTT,CAWTTGNSNQPQHF
TRBV28,-,TRBJ1-5,TRBD1,TGTGCCAGTTTGGGGGGACAGGTGGGGATATATAGCAATCAGCCCCAGCATTTT,CASLGGQVGIYSNQPQHF
TRBV29-1,-,TRBJ1-2,-,TGCAGCGTTGAGGCTGAGGAACTTTATGGCTACACCTTC,CSVEAEELYGYTF
TRBV7-2,-,TRBJ2-7,TRBD2,TGTGCCAGCAGTCAAGCGGGAGTCGGGGCCTACGAGCAGTACTTC,CASSQAGVGAYEQYF
TRBV6-1,-,TRBJ1-4,-,TGTGCCAGCAGTGAAATGGGGAGCAGAAGGAATGAAAAACTGTTTTTT,CASSEMGSRRNEKLFF
TRBV6-4,few,TRBJ2-3,TRBD2,TGTGCCAGCAGTGACTCGAGCGGGGGGGCCACAGATACGCAGTATTTT,CASSDSSGGATDTQYF